The next 22 T cell receptor beta chains were all read from a single sample in a study of OX40 agonist ivuxolimab in advanced cancers. Sequencing was performed with immunoSEQ multiplex PCR; in TCRdb, only in-frame clones are kept and a portion is missing. The table includes 75,000 to 80,000 clones, around 94% detected once. The specimen comprised CD4+ or CD8+ T cells sorted from blood, sampled in a trial of the OX40 agonist ivuxolimab. The receptor source for this set is an adult with an advanced solid tumor such as melanoma, head and neck, liver or kidney cancer.

This clone appeared a single time. CDR3 sequence reads: CASSSRVAGAYNEQFF. In DNA form, the CDR3 reads TGTGCCAGCAGCAGCCGGGTAGCGGGAGCCTACAATGAGCAGTTCTTC. The rearrangement uses TRBV13 and TRBJ2-1; 9 bases agree with TRBD2. CDR3 length equals 16 residues. CDR1 is PRHDT, CDR2 FYEKMQ, per germline (reference sequence). V gave up 5 bases and J gave up 2 bases; unmatched junction bases: 7.

The chain recombines TRBV2 with TRBJ2-7; D unresolved. The CDR3 is 10 residues long. Trimming pared 6 bases from V and 1 base from J, leaving 1 base between. Germline V gene sequence: CDR1 SNHLY, CDR2 FYNNEI. The CDR3 DNA follows: TGTGCCAGCAGGTCCTACGAGCAGTACTTC. Its protein product is CASRSYEQYF.

The V gene is TRBV7-8, the J gene TRBJ2-1; TRBD2 matches 12 bases. J was trimmed by 0 bases and V by 3 bases; bases with no gene match: 9. This CDR3 is built from 19 residues. The germline CDR1 and CDR2 sequences are SGHVS and FQNEAQ. DNA for the CDR3: TGTGCCAGCAGCTTCCCTAGCGGGAGGGGTGGGAACTCCTACAATGAGCAGTTCTTC. It specifies CASSFPSGRGGNSYNEQFF.

This chain links TRBV27 with TRBJ1-2, with 8 positions matching TRBD1. With 5 bases clipped from V and 3 bases from J, the junction kept 8 bases outside the gene matches. The CDR3 consists of 15 residues. In germline, CDR1 is MNHEY, CDR2 SMNVEV (reference sequence). CDR3 nucleotides: TGTGCCAGCAGTACAACGACAGGGGCAGACTATGGCTACACCTTC. It yields the protein CASSTTTGADYGYTF.

This clone was observed a handful of times. The CDR3 here is CASSPAGTQPQHF. For the CDR3, the DNA is TGTGCCAGCAGTCCGGCAGGGACTCAGCCCCAGCATTTT. The chain links TRBV6-6 to TRBJ1-5, with a possible D match to TRBD1 (5 bases). The V gene lost 5 bases and the J gene lost 6 bases, with 11 bases spanning the gap. The length of the CDR3 is 13 residues. Germline V lookup: CDR1 MNHNY, CDR2 SVGAGI (reference sequence).

This clone showed up just once. V is TRBV27 and J is TRBJ2-5, with 8 bases fitting TRBD1. Germline values: CDR1 MNHEY, CDR2 SMNVEV (reference sequence). The junction had 4 bases not matched to a gene; V was cut back by 5 bases and J by 5 bases. The CDR3 runs to 13 residues. The CDR3 is CASSRQGWETQYF. CDR3 bases: TGTGCCAGCAGTAGACAGGGGTGGGAGACCCAGTACTTC.

This clone was detected a few times. V usage is TRBV6-5 and J usage is TRBJ1-6, with 10 bases lining up with TRBD1. The V segment lost 2 bases and the J segment 5 bases; nucleotides outside the gene matches: 3. Germline CDR1 and CDR2: MNHEY and SVGAGI. This CDR3 region has 16 residues. CDR3 residues: CASSYGTGANNSPLHF. The CDR3 DNA sequence: TGTGCCAGCAGTTACGGGACAGGGGCAAATAATTCACCCCTCCACTTT.

The V call is TRBV4-3, the J call TRBJ2-5; D not certain. V was cut by 0 bases and J by 1 base, with 9 bases left in between. The CDR3 has 15 residues. The germline V gene encodes CDR1 LGHNA and CDR2 YSLEER. Written as DNA, the CDR3 is TGCGCCAGCAGCCAAGAAAGCCTGGCCCAAGAGACCCAGTACTTC. Protein product: CASSQESLAQETQYF.

This rearrangement joins TRBV15 to TRBJ2-1; D remains unclear. The CDR3 contains 16 residues. Germline V CDR1 and CDR2: LNHNV, YYDKDF (reference sequence). V was trimmed by 3 bases and J by 0 bases, leaving 12 bases between them. The CDR3 is CATSSPDLSSYNEQFF. CDR3 nucleotide sequence: TGTGCCACCAGCAGCCCAGACCTGAGCTCCTACAATGAGCAGTTCTTC.

The chain employs TRBV5-1 and TRBJ1-3; perhaps TRBD1 as D (5 bases). Germline CDR1 is SGHRS and CDR2 is YFSETQ. The CDR3 has 16 residues. Trimming pared 1 base from V and 2 bases from J, leaving 13 bases between. Here the CDR3 reads CASSLTGPATGNTIYF. The CDR3, as DNA: TGCGCCAGCAGCTTGACAGGCCCGGCAACTGGAAACACCATATATTTT.

V gene TRBV6-5 combines with J gene TRBJ1-1; TRBD1 matches 7 bases. Unmatched junction bases numbered 6, after V lost 5 bases and J lost 0 bases. Germline V gene data show CDR1 as MNHEY and CDR2 as SVGAGI. This CDR3 has 15 residues. CDR3 sequence reads: CASSQSGTVNTEAFF. CDR3 DNA: TGTGCCAGCAGTCAGTCCGGGACAGTGAACACTGAAGCTTTCTTT.

The chain joins TRBV30 to TRBJ2-7; 7 bases are a match to TRBD2. Germline loops: CDR1 GTSNPN, CDR2 SVGIG (reference sequence). The CDR3 totals 13 residues. V lost 0 bases, J lost 4 bases, and 3 bases stayed unmatched. The CDR3 region is CAWSVGSGYEQYF. The CDR3, as DNA: TGTGCCTGGAGTGTCGGTAGCGGGTACGAGCAGTACTTC. Together with reference TRBV30 and TRBJ2-7, the CDR3 gives the full variable domain: SQTIHQWPATLVQPVGSPLSLECTVEGTSNPNLYWYRQAAGRGLQLLFYSVGIGQISSEVPQNLSASRPQDRQFILSSKKLLLSDSGFYLCAWSVGSGYEQYFGPGTRLTVT.

The chain couples TRBV27 to TRBJ2-3; 7 bases agree with TRBD1. CDR1 and CDR2 from the germline V gene are MNHEY and SMNVEV (reference sequence). This CDR3 comprises 15 residues. J lost 4 bases, V lost 5 bases, and 9 bases had no gene match. The CDR3 bases are TGTGCCAGCAGTCGCACAGGGGCTGTCGCAGATACGCAGTATTTT. It encodes CASSRTGAVADTQYF.

The chain is built from TRBV14 and TRBJ1-2, with TRBD1 identical over 10 bases. With V trimmed by 0 bases and J by 5 bases, 9 bases remained unmatched. Germline V gene data show CDR1 as SGHDN and CDR2 as FVKESK. The CDR3 runs to 17 residues. The CDR3 sequence: CASSQEIRTGGDYGYTF. CDR3 nucleotides: TGTGCCAGCAGCCAAGAAATTAGGACAGGGGGTGATTATGGCTACACCTTC.

The J gene is TRBJ2-1, the V gene TRBV27; possible D gene TRBD2, 5 bases. V was trimmed by 6 bases and J by 0 bases, leaving 12 bases between them. CDR3 length: 15 amino acids. Germline CDR1 MNHEY, CDR2 SMNVEV (reference sequence). The CDR3 reads CASRILGSSYNEQFF. CDR3 DNA sequence: TGTGCCAGCAGGATTTTGGGGAGCTCCTACAATGAGCAGTTCTTC.

The chain links TRBV19 to TRBJ2-7, with 9 bases lining up with TRBD1. Trimming cost V 6 bases and J 3 bases; bases outside gene matches: 6. In germline, CDR1 is LNHDA, CDR2 SQIVND (reference sequence). The CDR3 runs 14 residues. CDR3 bases: TGTGCCAGTAGCGGCGGGACAGGGAGCTACGAGCAGTACTTC. As protein: CASSGGTGSYEQYF.

The chain combines TRBV4-3 with TRBJ2-1; 9 nucleotides agree with TRBD2. V shed 0 bases and J 7 bases; nucleotides not matched to a gene: 10. There are 17 residues in the CDR3. Germline loops: CDR1 LGHNA, CDR2 YSLEER. The CDR3 protein is CASSQEIGGLAGNEQFF. The CDR3 region has the DNA TGCGCCAGCAGCCAAGAGATAGGGGGACTAGCTGGGAATGAGCAGTTCTTC.

The V gene is TRBV6-5, the J gene TRBJ1-5; TRBD1 is a possible D gene (5 bases). The V and J ends lost 0 bases and 5 bases respectively, with 8 bases between them. This CDR3 is built from 14 residues. Germline CDR1 and CDR2: MNHEY and SVGAGI. The DNA of the CDR3 is TGTGCCAGCAGTTACTCGGGGCGGGATCAGCCCCAGCATTTT. This encodes CASSYSGRDQPQHF.

The chain couples TRBV19 to TRBJ1-1; 8 nucleotides match TRBD1. The CDR3 has 14 residues. V was pared by 6 bases and J by 5 bases, with 8 bases of the junction left unmatched. Per the germline V gene, CDR1 is LNHDA and CDR2 is SQIVND (reference sequence). The CDR3 here is CASSPQGGGTEAFF. In nucleotides, the CDR3 is TGTGCCAGTAGCCCACAGGGGGGTGGTACTGAAGCTTTCTTT.

The sample holds one count of this clone. The V gene is TRBV5-4, the J gene TRBJ2-5; 12 bases match TRBD2. CDR3 length: 15 residues. Trimming removed 3 bases from V and 2 bases from J; junction bases left unmatched: 2. Germline V CDR1 and CDR2: SGHNT, YYREEE (reference sequence). CDR3 residues: CASSSSGRDQETQYF. DNA of the CDR3: TGTGCCAGCAGCTCTAGCGGGAGGGATCAAGAGACCCAGTACTTC.

The chain couples TRBV6-5 to TRBJ1-5; D gene ambiguous. Germline V gives CDR1 MNHEY, CDR2 SVGAGI. The CDR3 is 13 amino acids. V was shortened by 5 bases and J by 0 bases, with 5 bases between the two germline ends. The CDR3 DNA reads as TGTGCCAGCAGTCCGTATAGCAATCAGCCCCAGCATTTT. It yields the protein CASSPYSNQPQHF.

For this clone: Relative to the germline gene, one junction end is altered; a read error may explain this. The chain links TRBV7-6 to TRBJ1-2; 7 nucleotides line up with TRBD1. The length of the CDR3 is 15 residues. CDR1 and CDR2 from the germline V gene are SGHVS and FNYEAQ. The CDR3 region has the DNA TGTGCCAGCAGCGCCACGACGGGGGGACAGCCCGCGTCAATCTTC. Amino acids: CASSATTGGQPASIF.